Each of the 2 T cell receptor beta chains below was sequenced from the same sample in a study of T-cell reconstitution after alpha-beta-depleted transplantation in children. Using unique molecular identifiers, the investigators prepared the TCRbeta library. MiXCR was run by TCRdb on the PCR reads, yielding one entry per CDR3 protein. The sample includes approximately 1,000,000 distinct CDR3 sequences, about 29% of them seen just once. Sequenced material: PBMCs, mostly from graft donor cells, taken 360 days after TCRalphabeta/CD19-depleted stem cell transplant. The receptors here all came from a boy less than two years old who had a stem cell transplant for SCID, so the T cells may come from the graft donor.

This clonotype was recorded many times. A read error may account for a junction end that differs from germline. The chain is built from TRBV5-1 and TRBJ2-1; TRBD1 aligns across 8 bases. This CDR3 region has 15 residues. Per the germline V gene, CDR1 is SGHRS and CDR2 is YFSETQ. CDR3 loop: CASSFPGTGNNEQFF. Written as DNA, the CDR3 is TGTGCCAGTAGTTTTCCCGGGACAGGTAACAATGAGCAGTTCTTC.

J is TRBJ2-3 and V is TRBV28; 10 positions match TRBD1. The length of the CDR3 is 16 residues. Unmatched junction bases numbered 7, after V lost 3 bases and J lost 4 bases. The germline gives CDR1 MDHEN, CDR2 SYDVKM. CDR3 sequence reads: CASSLRTGGVADTQYF. The CDR3 nucleotides read TGTGCCAGCAGTTTGAGGACAGGGGGGGTGGCAGATACGCAGTATTTT.